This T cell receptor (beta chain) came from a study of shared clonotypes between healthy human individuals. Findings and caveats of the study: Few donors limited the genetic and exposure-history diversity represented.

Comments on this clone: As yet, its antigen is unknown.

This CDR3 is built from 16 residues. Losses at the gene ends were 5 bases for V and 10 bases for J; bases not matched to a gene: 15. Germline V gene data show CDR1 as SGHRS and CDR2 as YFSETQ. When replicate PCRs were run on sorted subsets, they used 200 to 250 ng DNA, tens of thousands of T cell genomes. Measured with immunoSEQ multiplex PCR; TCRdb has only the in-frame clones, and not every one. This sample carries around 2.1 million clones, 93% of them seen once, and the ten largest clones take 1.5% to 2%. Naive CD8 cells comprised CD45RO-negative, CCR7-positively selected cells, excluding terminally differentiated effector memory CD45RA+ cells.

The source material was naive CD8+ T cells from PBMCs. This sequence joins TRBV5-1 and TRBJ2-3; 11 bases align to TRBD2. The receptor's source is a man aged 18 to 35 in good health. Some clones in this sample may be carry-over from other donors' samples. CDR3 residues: CASRNELAGVSGAQYF. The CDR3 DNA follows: TGCGCCAGCAGGAACGAACTAGCGGGAGTATCCGGAGCGCAGTATTTT. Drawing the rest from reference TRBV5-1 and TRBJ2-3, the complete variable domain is KAGVTQTPRYLIKTRGQQVTLSCSPISGHRSVSWYQQTPGQGLQFLFEYFSETQRNKGNFPGRFSGRQFSNSRSEMNVSTLELGDSALYLCASRNELAGVSGAQYFGPGTRLTVL.